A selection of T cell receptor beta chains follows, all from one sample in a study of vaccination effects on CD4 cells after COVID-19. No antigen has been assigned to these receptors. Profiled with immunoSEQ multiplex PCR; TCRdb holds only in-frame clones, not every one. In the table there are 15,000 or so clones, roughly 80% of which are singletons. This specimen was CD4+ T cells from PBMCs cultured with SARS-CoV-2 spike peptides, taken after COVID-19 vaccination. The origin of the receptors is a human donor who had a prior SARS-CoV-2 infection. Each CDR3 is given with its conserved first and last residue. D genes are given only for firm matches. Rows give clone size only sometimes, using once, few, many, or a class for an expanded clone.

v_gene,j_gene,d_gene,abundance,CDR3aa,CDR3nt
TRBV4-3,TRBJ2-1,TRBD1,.,CASSQDGRGPGFHNEQFF,TGCGCCAGCAGCCAAGATGGCAGGGGGCCAGGATTTCACAATGAGCAGTTCTTC
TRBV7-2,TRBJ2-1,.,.,CASSLQTGYNEQFF,TGTGCCAGCAGCTTACAAACAGGGTACAATGAGCAGTTCTTC
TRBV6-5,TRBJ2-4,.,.,CASSYTGTGYIQYF,TGTGCCAGCAGTTATACAGGAACGGGGTACATTCAGTACTTC
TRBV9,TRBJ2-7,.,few,CASSVAGDYEQYF,TGTGCCAGCAGCGTAGCGGGAGATTACGAGCAGTACTTC
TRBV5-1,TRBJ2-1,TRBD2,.,CASSSIGGASSYNEQFF,TGCGCCAGCAGCTCAATCGGGGGGGCGAGCTCCTACAATGAGCAGTTCTTC
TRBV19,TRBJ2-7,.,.,CASSTTPRDLGVYEQYF,TGTGCCAGTAGTACCACCCCTCGGGACCTAGGGGTCTACGAGCAGTACTTC
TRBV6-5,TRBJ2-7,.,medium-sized,CASSYSSGGSYEQYF,TGTGCCAGCAGTTACTCTTCGGGCGGAAGCTACGAGCAGTACTTC
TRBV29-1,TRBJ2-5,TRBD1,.,CSTQTGAETQYF,TGCAGCACTCAGACAGGGGCGGAGACCCAGTACTTC
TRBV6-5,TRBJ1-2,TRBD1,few,CASSYSSGGIYGYTF,TGTGCCAGCAGTTACTCCTCAGGGGGCATCTATGGCTACACCTTC
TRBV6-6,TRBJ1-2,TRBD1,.,CASSYTNRGGYTF,TGTGCCAGCAGTTACACCAACAGGGGTGGCTACACCTTC
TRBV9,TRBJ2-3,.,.,CASSPHLGGTQYF,TGTGCCAGCAGCCCCCATTTGGGCGGTACGCAGTATTTT
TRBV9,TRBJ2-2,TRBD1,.,CASSVLSTGANTGELFF,TGTGCCAGCAGCGTTTTAAGTACAGGGGCGAACACCGGGGAGCTGTTTTTT
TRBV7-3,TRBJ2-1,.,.,CASSLNFGEQFF,TGTGCCAGCAGCTTAAACTTTGGTGAGCAGTTCTTC
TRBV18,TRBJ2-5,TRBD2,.,CASSPGGASGRSETQYF,TGTGCCAGCTCACCAGGTGGGGCTAGCGGGAGATCGGAGACCCAGTACTTC
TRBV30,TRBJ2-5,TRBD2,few,CAWNSLAGPQETQYF,TGTGCCTGGAACTCCTTAGCGGGACCCCAAGAGACCCAGTACTTC
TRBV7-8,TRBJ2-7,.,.,CASSLGVIIYEQYF,TGTGCCAGCAGCTTAGGTGTTATAATTTACGAGCAGTACTTC
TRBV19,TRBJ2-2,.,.,CASSIVENTGELFF,TGTGCCAGTAGTATAGTAGAGAACACCGGGGAGCTGTTTTTT
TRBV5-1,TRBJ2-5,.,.,CASSLPGGETQYF,TGCGCCAGCAGCCTGCCTGGAGGCGAGACCCAGTACTTC
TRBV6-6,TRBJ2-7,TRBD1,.,CASSSSDRVYEQYF,TGTGCCAGCAGTTCCTCCGACAGGGTCTACGAGCAGTACTTC
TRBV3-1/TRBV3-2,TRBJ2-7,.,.,CASSPTPSIGDEQYF,TGTGCCAGCAGCCCGACCCCTAGTATTGGCGACGAGCAGTACTTC
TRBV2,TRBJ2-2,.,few,CASSELANTGELFF,TGTGCCAGCAGTGAATTGGCGAACACCGGGGAGCTGTTTTTT
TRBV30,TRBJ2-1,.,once,CAWSDPLIADYNEQFF,TGTGCCTGGAGTGATCCCCTCATTGCGGATTATAATGAGCAGTTCTTC
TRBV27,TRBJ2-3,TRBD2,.,CASRPSGMDTQYF,TGTGCCAGCAGACCTAGCGGGATGGATACGCAGTATTTT
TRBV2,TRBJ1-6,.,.,CASSVGGGNNSPLHF,TGTGCCAGCAGTGTCGGTGGGGGTAATAATTCACCCCTCCACTTT
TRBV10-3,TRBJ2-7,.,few,CAISDNNSYEQYF,TGTGCCATCAGTGACAACAACTCCTACGAGCAGTACTTC
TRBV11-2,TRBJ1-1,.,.,CASSVNRDFSEAFF,TGTGCCAGCAGCGTCAACAGGGATTTCTCCGAAGCTTTCTTT
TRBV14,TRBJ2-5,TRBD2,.,CASSHSAFAGVSETQYF,TGTGCCAGCAGCCATAGTGCGTTCGCGGGAGTAAGCGAGACCCAGTACTTC
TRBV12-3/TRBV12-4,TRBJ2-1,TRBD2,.,CASSVLAGGWQFF,TGTGCCAGCAGTGTACTAGCGGGGGGCTGGCAGTTCTTC
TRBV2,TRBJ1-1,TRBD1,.,CASSGEGGYGTEAFF,TGTGCCAGCAGCGGAGAAGGGGGCTATGGGACTGAAGCTTTCTTT
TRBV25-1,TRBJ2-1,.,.,CASSESPEYNEQFF,TGTGCCAGCAGTGAATCCCCGGAGTACAATGAGCAGTTCTTC